What follows describes a single T cell receptor beta chain. The antigen is undetermined. Here immunoSEQ multiplex PCR was the method, and the copy in TCRdb shows in-frame clones only, minus some. The sample records approximately 13,000 clones, roughly nine tenths being singletons. The entry originates in a study of STAT3 mutations in large granular lymphocyte leukemia. Study-level points and caveats: At least one immunodominant TCR beta clonotype appeared in every T-cell large granular lymphocyte leukemia patient. Treatment regimens differed across patients between samplings.

Trimming took off 6 bases at V and 4 bases at J, with 15 bases between the two ends. Germline loops: CDR1 MNHEY, CDR2 SVGAGI. The CDR3 has 14 residues. This chain joins TRBV6-5 and TRBJ1-1, with unresolved D. This receptor was identified in a man aged 35-49 years with T-cell large granular lymphocyte leukemia. Some clones in this sample may be carry-over from other donors' samples. The source material was peripheral blood mononuclear cells. CDR3 DNA sequence: TGTGCCAGCAGCCTCGGTCTCTCGTCCACTGAAGCTTTCTTT. Residues: CASSLGLSSTEAFF.